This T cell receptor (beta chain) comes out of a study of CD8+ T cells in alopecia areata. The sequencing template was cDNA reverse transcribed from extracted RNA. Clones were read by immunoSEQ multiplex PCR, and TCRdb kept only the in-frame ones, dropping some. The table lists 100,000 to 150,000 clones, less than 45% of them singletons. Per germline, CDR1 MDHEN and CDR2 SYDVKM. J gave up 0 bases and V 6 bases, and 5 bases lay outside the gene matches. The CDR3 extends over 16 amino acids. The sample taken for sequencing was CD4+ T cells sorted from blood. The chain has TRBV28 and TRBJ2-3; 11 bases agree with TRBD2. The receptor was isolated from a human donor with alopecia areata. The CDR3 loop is CASSERLAGSTDTQYF. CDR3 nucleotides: TGTGCCAGCAGCGAACGACTAGCGGGAAGCACAGATACGCAGTATTTT.